This T cell receptor beta chain was sequenced in a study of cytomegalovirus exposure and HLA in healthy donors. Regarding the study as a whole: It was reportedly the case that the classifier diagnosed cytomegalovirus status with high specificity and sensitivity. Under in vitro conditions, three CMV-associated chains were confirmed as specific for CMV antigens.

The protocol was immunoSEQ multiplex PCR, while the TCRdb copy is restricted to in-frame clones and leaves out a portion. The table shows hundreds of thousands of clones, with about nine tenths occurring only once. For this clone: Its antigen remains unidentified.

The germline V gene has CDR1 SGDLS and CDR2 YYNGEE. This CDR3 is 16 amino acids long. Trimming took off 1 base at V and 2 bases at J, with 12 bases between the two ends. This chain connects TRBV9 to TRBJ1-4; tentative D call: TRBD1 (6 bases). Sequenced: PBMCs. This TCR was sampled from a woman younger than 30 in good health and CMV-seropositive. The chain's CDR3 is CASSVRGRGTNEKLFF. CDR3 DNA: TGTGCCAGCAGCGTACGGGGGAGGGGGACTAATGAAAAACTGTTTTTT.